This T cell receptor (beta chain) is from a study of T cell responses to AZD1222 COVID-19 vaccine. Findings of the study overall: The donor group comprised mostly white British people and more females; the analysis possibly underestimated clonal diversity. Sampled repertoires all dated from after the peak T cell response.

Details on this clone: The target antigen is unknown.

The data were produced by immunoSEQ multiplex PCR, yet TCRdb's version contains in-frame clones alone and is incomplete. The table has 150,000 to 180,000 clones, about 85% seen once. Germline CDR1 reads LGHDT; CDR2 reads YNNKEL (reference sequence). The CDR3 contains 16 residues. V shed 4 bases and J 9 bases; nucleotides not matched to a gene: 13. This rearrangement joins TRBV3-1 (or the pseudogene TRBV3-2) to TRBJ2-1, with 9 bases that match TRBD1. Source: peripheral blood, taken on day 0 of AZD1222 vaccination. The sequence was collected from an adult in good health. This chain's CDR3 is CASSLKPGQGAIEQFF. CDR3 in DNA: TGTGCCAGCAGCCTCAAACCGGGACAGGGAGCTATTGAGCAGTTCTTC.